The rows below give T cell receptor beta chains drawn from one sample of a study of blood T cell repertoires in COVID-19. Produced via immunoSEQ multiplex PCR; TCRdb's table is partial and in-frame only. Among under 450,000 clones listed, around 89% were seen once. Material: peripheral blood. All receptors derive from a woman in her 40s with COVID-19, enrolled during active disease. The CDR3 runs from the conserved cysteine through the conserved F or W. Fields, in order: V gene, J gene, CDR3 protein.

v_gene: TRBV19; j_gene: TRBJ2-3; CDR3aa: CASSIGVNKGGTQYF
v_gene: TRBV7-8; j_gene: TRBJ2-7; CDR3aa: CASSLFRDTYAYEQYF
v_gene: TRBV7-8; j_gene: TRBJ2-1; CDR3aa: CASSPRDSREQFF
v_gene: TRBV27; j_gene: TRBJ1-6; CDR3aa: CASSLIARGNSPLHF
v_gene: TRBV7-6; j_gene: TRBJ2-7; CDR3aa: CASSPPRDRGYEQYF
v_gene: TRBV6-5; j_gene: TRBJ1-1; CDR3aa: CASIQGAGAFF
v_gene: TRBV4-3; j_gene: TRBJ1-1; CDR3aa: CASSRGQGWTEAFF
v_gene: TRBV6-5; j_gene: TRBJ2-2; CDR3aa: CASRFGGAGELFF
v_gene: TRBV18; j_gene: TRBJ1-1; CDR3aa: CASSRRLMNTEAFF
v_gene: TRBV30; j_gene: TRBJ1-2; CDR3aa: CAWSEQGYGYTF
v_gene: TRBV5-4; j_gene: TRBJ1-1; CDR3aa: CASSLQVGGANTEAFF
v_gene: TRBV7-9; j_gene: TRBJ2-7; CDR3aa: CASQETSGSDEQYF
v_gene: TRBV6-2/TRBV6-3; j_gene: TRBJ1-5; CDR3aa: CASSYYWTGLGNQPQHF